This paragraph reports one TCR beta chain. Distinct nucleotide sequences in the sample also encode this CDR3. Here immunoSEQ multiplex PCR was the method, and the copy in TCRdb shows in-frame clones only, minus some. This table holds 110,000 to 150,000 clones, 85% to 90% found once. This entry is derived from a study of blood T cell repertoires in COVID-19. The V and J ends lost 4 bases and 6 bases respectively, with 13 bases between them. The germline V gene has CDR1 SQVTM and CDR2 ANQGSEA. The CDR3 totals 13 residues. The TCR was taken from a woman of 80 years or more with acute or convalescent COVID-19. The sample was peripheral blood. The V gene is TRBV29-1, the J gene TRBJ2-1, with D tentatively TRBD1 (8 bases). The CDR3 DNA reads TGCAGCGTTGGGTACAGGGGGGGCAATGAGCAGTTCTTC. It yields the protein CSVGYRGGNEQFF.